Listed here are 10 T cell receptor beta chains from one sample, sequenced in a study of a mutant IDH1 vaccine in newly diagnosed glioma. Time point reported: week 47, end of study. A single vaccine dose contained 300 ug of mutant IDH1 20-mer peptide, and topical imiquimod was used with it. These receptors lack a known antigen. Some clones are missing from TCRdb's copy, which holds only in-frame ones; the method was immunoSEQ multiplex PCR. The sample lists 40,000 to 45,000 clones; 82% were seen once. The specimen comprised PBMCs, sampled from a glioma patient whose treatment included an IDH1 peptide vaccine. The receptors derive from a man between 18 and 29 years old with glioma. Some clones in this sample may be carry-over from other donors' samples.

This chain uses TRBV25-1 with TRBJ1-2, with 8 bases matching TRBD1. After removal of 5 bases from V and 4 bases from J, the junction contained 9 bases not matched to a gene. CDR1 and CDR2 (germline): MGHDK, SYGVNS. The CDR3 extends over 15 amino acids. Here the CDR3 reads CASSPRTGLTYGYTF. For the CDR3, the DNA is TGTGCCAGCAGTCCCCGGACAGGGCTCACCTATGGCTACACCTTC.

This clone appeared a few times. The chain couples TRBV30 to TRBJ1-1; no clear D. V lost 1 base and J lost 8, with 11 bases in between. This CDR3 contains 12 residues. CDR1 is GTSNPN and CDR2 is SVGIG in the germline V gene (reference sequence). CDR3 amino acids: CAWSGSNREAFF. Here the CDR3 DNA reads TGTGCCTGGAGTGGGTCGAATCGGGAAGCTTTCTTT.

Points on this clone: The same CDR3 arises from other DNA sequences in this sample as well. The V and J genes are TRBV7-2 and TRBJ1-1; D not certain. This CDR3 region has 13 residues. Germline lookup yields CDR1 SGHTA and CDR2 FQGNSA. V was cut by 2 bases and J by 0 bases, with 4 bases left in between. The CDR3 DNA reads TGTGCCAGCAGCTTAACTGTGAACACTGAAGCTTTCTTT. Translated, it gives CASSLTVNTEAFF.

The chain carries TRBV30 and TRBJ2-2; either TRBD1 or TRBD2 may supply D (5 bases each). Trimming left V 2 bases short and J 6 bases short, with 13 bases between. Germline V CDR1 and CDR2: GTSNPN, SVGIG (reference sequence). CDR3 length: 14 amino acids. This CDR3 reads CAWSHTGLPGELFF. The CDR3 bases are TGTGCCTGGAGTCATACGGGGCTACCCGGGGAGCTGTTTTTT.

The chain combines TRBV6-5 with TRBJ1-2; 7 nucleotides line up with TRBD1. Losses at the gene ends were 4 bases for V and 3 bases for J; bases not matched to a gene: 5. This CDR3 contains 14 residues. Germline V CDR1 and CDR2: MNHEY, SVGAGI. This CDR3 reads CASSLRQGYYGYTF. The DNA for the CDR3 is TGTGCCAGCAGTTTACGACAGGGTTACTATGGCTACACCTTC.

The CDR3 nucleotides are TGTGCCTGGAGTGGACAGTTGAACACTGAAGCTTTCTTT. This encodes CAWSGQLNTEAFF. The gene calls are TRBV30 and TRBJ1-1; D might be TRBD1 (5 bases). The CDR3 extends over 13 amino acids. Germline V gene sequence: CDR1 GTSNPN, CDR2 SVGIG (reference sequence). Trimming removed 1 base at V and 0 bases at J, with 6 bases between.

This clone has a handful of counts. The chain links TRBV6-5 to TRBJ1-1; 10 nucleotides align to TRBD1. V shed 7 bases and J 11 bases; nucleotides not matched to a gene: 13. Germline CDR1 and CDR2: MNHEY and SVGAGI. The CDR3 length is 14 residues. CDR3 DNA: TGTGCCAGCACCAAGACAGGGGGCGGGTGGTTCGCTTTCTTT. Its translation: CASTKTGGGWFAFF.

The chain carries TRBV6-6 and TRBJ2-5, with D perhaps matching TRBD2 (5 bases). The CDR3 totals 15 residues. V gave up 5 bases and J gave up 1 base, with 14 bases separating them. Germline loops: CDR1 MNHNY, CDR2 SVGAGI (reference sequence). The CDR3 coding sequence is TGTGCCAGCAGTACCCTCCCGGGATCCCAAGAGACCCAGTACTTC. Its protein is CASSTLPGSQETQYF.

The sample holds one count of this clone. V and J are TRBV7-9 and TRBJ2-7, with 7 bases lining up with TRBD1. Germline-derived CDR1 and CDR2 are SEHNR and FQNEAQ (reference sequence). The CDR3 is 18 residues long. J lost 1 base, V lost 5 bases, and 17 bases had no gene match. In DNA, the CDR3 is TGTGCCAGCAGCCCATACAAAGGACAGGACCCATGGTCCTACGAGCAGTACTTC. It yields the protein CASSPYKGQDPWSYEQYF.

This clone was counted between two and nine times. V and J are TRBV9 and TRBJ1-1; TRBD1 aligns across 8 bases. The CDR3 sequence is 16 residues long. The J segment lost 1 base and the V segment lost 3 bases, leaving 8 bases of the junction unmatched. Germline lookup yields CDR1 SGDLS and CDR2 YYNGEE. In nucleotides, the CDR3 is TGTGCCAGCAGCGCAACAGGGGGACCTACGAACACTGAAGCTTTCTTT. Translation gives CASSATGGPTNTEAFF.